Listed below are T cell receptor beta chains from one sample, sequenced in a study of blood T cells in healthy people across ages. TCRdb used MiXCR to reprocess the 5' RACE reads, holding one entry per CDR3 protein. The profile covers around 790,000 distinct CDR3 sequences, with under 45% appearing a single time and 15% to 25% taken by the ten largest. Sequencing was performed on blood. The source is a man between 60 and 75 years old in good health. The CDR3 runs from the conserved cysteine through the conserved F or W. Each record gives: J gene, clone size, V gene, D gene, CDR3 DNA, CDR3 protein. A D gene is named only where the DNA matches it firmly. Size values are once, few and many counts, or a class for expanded clones, and some rows have none.

TRBJ2-3 - TRBV4-3 - TGCGCCAGCAGCCAAGTCGGGCAGTCTAGCACAGATACGCAGTATTTT CASSQVGQSSTDTQYF
TRBJ2-3 few TRBV27 TRBD2 TGTGCCAGCAGTTTATATAGCGGGGGCCCGGATACGCAGTATTTT CASSLYSGGPDTQYF
TRBJ1-6 many TRBV30 - TGTGCCTGGAGTGGGGGGACTGGGAATTCACCCCTCCACTTT CAWSGGTGNSPLHF
TRBJ2-5 few TRBV9 - TGTGCCAGCAGCGTAGCGATCCTTGGCGAGGAGACCCAGTACTTC CASSVAILGEETQYF
TRBJ1-4 - TRBV29-1 TRBD1 TGCAGCGTTCAGCAGGGGGCAACCTCAACTAATGAAAAACTGTTTTTT CSVQQGATSTNEKLFF
TRBJ2-2 - TRBV27 TRBD1 TGTGCCAGCAGTTATATCCCTGCCAGGGGGCCTCGAGGCACCGGGGAGCTGTTTTTT CASSYIPARGPRGTGELFF
TRBJ2-5 few TRBV3-1 - TGTGCCAGCAGCCAAATGACTAGTGTCCAAGAGACCCAGTACTTC CASSQMTSVQETQYF
TRBJ2-7 - TRBV13 - TGTGCCAGCAGCTCCCGGGGAACCCGGGGTGAGCAGTACTTC CASSSRGTRGEQYF
TRBJ1-2 - TRBV28 - TGTGCCAGCAATGGCCAGCCTGTCTATGGCTACACCTTC CASNGQPVYGYTF
TRBJ2-7 - TRBV25-1 TRBD2 TGTGCCAGCACTAGCGGGGGGGCCTTTTACGAGCAGTACTTC CASTSGGAFYEQYF
TRBJ2-6 - TRBV6-2/TRBV6-3 TRBD1 TGTGCCAGCAGAGATCAGGGGGTTGGGGCCAACGTCCTGACTTTC CASRDQGVGANVLTF
TRBJ2-7 few TRBV4-3 - TGCGCCAGCAGCCAAGAGGTCATCTACGAGCAGTACTTC CASSQEVIYEQYF
TRBJ1-1 - TRBV27 - TGTGCCAGCAGTTTAATGATGGACACTGAAGCTTTCTTT CASSLMMDTEAFF
TRBJ1-1 - TRBV25-1 TRBD1 TGTGCCAGCAGGGGGACAGATCTCATCTTTCAAGCTTTCTTT CASRGTDLIFQAFF
TRBJ2-1 many TRBV29-1 - TGCAGCGGGGGAGGCGGGGTGTTCAATGAGCAGTTCTTC CSGGGGVFNEQFF
TRBJ2-1 few TRBV3-1 - TGTGCCAGCAGCCAAGAGGCCAGCCTATCATACAATGAGCAGTTCTTC CASSQEASLSYNEQFF
TRBJ2-1 - TRBV2 - TGTGCCAGCAGTGACGGACCCCAGAGCTCCTACGATGAGCAGTTCTTC CASSDGPQSSYDEQFF
TRBJ2-7 - TRBV5-1 - TGCGCCAGCAGAAAAGACGGGTACGAGCAGTACTTC CASRKDGYEQYF
TRBJ2-5 - TRBV20-1 TRBD2 TGCAGTGCTAGAGATCCCGGCGGGGGTTACCAAGAGACCCAGTACTTC CSARDPGGGYQETQYF
TRBJ1-5 - TRBV7-2 TRBD1 TGTGCCAGCAGATCTTGGACAGGAGCGAATCAGCCCCAGCATTTT CASRSWTGANQPQHF
TRBJ2-1 - TRBV12-3/TRBV12-4 - TGTGCCAGCAGTTTGTTCGGGGTCCCCTACAATGAGCAGTTCTTC CASSLFGVPYNEQFF
TRBJ2-7 - TRBV7-9 TRBD2 TGTGCCAGCAGCTTGACTAGCGGGGGGGCCGATGAGCAGTACTTC CASSLTSGGADEQYF
TRBJ1-5 - TRBV2 - TGTGCCAGCACCGAAGGGGGGCGCAGGAATCAGCCCCAGCATTTT CASTEGGRRNQPQHF
TRBJ2-3 - TRBV28 - TGTGCCAGCAGGAAACCCCCATTCAGGGGAGGAGGTACGCAGTATTTT CASRKPPFRGGGTQYF
TRBJ2-1 - TRBV7-9 TRBD2 TGTGCCAGCAGCCCCGGGGGGGGCCTTCAAGACAATGAGCAGTTCTTC CASSPGGGLQDNEQFF
TRBJ1-2 many TRBV3-1 - TGTGCCTCACAGGATACAGGGTGTGGCTACACCTTC CASQDTGCGYTF
TRBJ2-4 few TRBV6-2/TRBV6-3 - TGTGCCAGCACCCCGACAGTGACAAACATTCAGTACTTC CASTPTVTNIQYF
TRBJ1-1 few TRBV7-3 - TGTGCCAGCAGCTTAACCGAGATGAACACTGAAGCTTTCTTT CASSLTEMNTEAFF
TRBJ2-5 many TRBV2 - TGTGCCAGCACCGAAGGGCGGTCCTCCCTCGAGACCCAGTACTTC CASTEGRSSLETQYF
TRBJ2-1 once TRBV6-5 TRBD1 TGTGCCAGCAGTTTGGACAGGCGACCTTACAATGAGCAGTTCTTC CASSLDRRPYNEQFF
TRBJ2-1 - TRBV12-3/TRBV12-4 - TGTGCCAGCAGCCGCGGTGATTGGTTTCAGTTCTTC CASSRGDWFQFF
TRBJ1-1 - TRBV12-3/TRBV12-4 - TGTGCCAGCACCAGGACAGCTAACACTGAAGCTTTCTTT CASTRTANTEAFF
TRBJ2-1 many TRBV5-1 - TGCGCCAGCAGCTTGGGAACAGGACCCTACAATGAGCAGTTCTTC CASSLGTGPYNEQFF
TRBJ2-7 - TRBV7-8 TRBD1 TGTGCCAGCAGCTTAGTAGGGGGCAGCTCCTACAAGCAGTACTTC CASSLVGGSSYKQYF
TRBJ1-5 - TRBV20-1 TRBD1 TGCAGTGCCTCCGACAGGGATAGCAATCAGCCCCAGCATTTT CSASDRDSNQPQHF
TRBJ2-1 - TRBV6-5 - TGTGCCAGCAGGGCAGGGAGGACAAATGAGCAGTTCTTC CASRAGRTNEQFF
TRBJ2-7 - TRBV2 - TGTGCCACCCGGTCCTACGAGCGGTACTTC CATRSYERYF
TRBJ2-5 - TRBV18 - TGTGCCAGCTCACCAGTCTCACAGGCACCTGAGCAGTACTTC CASSPVSQAPEQYF
TRBJ1-3 few TRBV29-1 - TGCAGCGTCGAATCCCCGCAGGGAAACACCATATATTTT CSVESPQGNTIYF
TRBJ2-1 - TRBV11-3 - TGTGCCAGCAGTTCAGTCTGGGGGGGGCGGGTCAGTGAGCAGTTCTTC CASSSVWGGRVSEQFF
TRBJ2-5 - TRBV7-2 - TGTGCCAGCAAACTTGAAGGGCTCACCCAAGAGACCCAGTACTTC CASKLEGLTQETQYF
TRBJ1-4 - TRBV28 - TGTGCCAGCAGTTTTCCTGCGCGTGAAAAACTGTTTTTT CASSFPAREKLFF
TRBJ2-7 - TRBV20-1 - TGCAGTGCTAGAGGGGCAGGGGTCTACGAGCAGTACTTC CSARGAGVYEQYF
TRBJ1-6 - TRBV7-9 - TGTGCCAGCAACCTGACAGCTTGTTCTTCACCCCTCCACTTT CASNLTACSSPLHF
TRBJ2-1 - TRBV4-3 - TGCGCCAGCAGCCAAGAACAGATTTCCCCCGCCTTGTCCTACAATGAGCAGTTCTTC CASSQEQISPALSYNEQFF
TRBJ2-2 few TRBV20-1 TRBD2 TGCAGTGCTAGAGACCCTAGCGGGGGGACTTCGAACACCGGGGAGCTGTTTTTT CSARDPSGGTSNTGELFF